The T cell receptor beta chain under discussion was sequenced for a study of T cell changes during pregnancy in multiple sclerosis. TCRdb's table, derived via immunoSEQ multiplex PCR, lists solely in-frame clones and lacks some. The table shows about 73,000 clones, with almost 90% occurring only once. The CDR3 extends over 15 amino acids. Germline CDR1 reads LNHDA; CDR2 reads SQIVND (reference sequence). Trimming removed 5 bases at V and 0 bases at J, with 11 bases between. Material: peripheral blood, obtained after pregnancy. The chain recombines TRBV19 with TRBJ1-3; D is ambiguous. This TCR was recovered from a female donor in good health, enrolled as a control in a pregnancy study. The CDR3 DNA follows: TGTGCCAGTAGTTTAGGCAGCGACTCTGGAAACACCATATATTTT. Protein sequence: CASSLGSDSGNTIYF.